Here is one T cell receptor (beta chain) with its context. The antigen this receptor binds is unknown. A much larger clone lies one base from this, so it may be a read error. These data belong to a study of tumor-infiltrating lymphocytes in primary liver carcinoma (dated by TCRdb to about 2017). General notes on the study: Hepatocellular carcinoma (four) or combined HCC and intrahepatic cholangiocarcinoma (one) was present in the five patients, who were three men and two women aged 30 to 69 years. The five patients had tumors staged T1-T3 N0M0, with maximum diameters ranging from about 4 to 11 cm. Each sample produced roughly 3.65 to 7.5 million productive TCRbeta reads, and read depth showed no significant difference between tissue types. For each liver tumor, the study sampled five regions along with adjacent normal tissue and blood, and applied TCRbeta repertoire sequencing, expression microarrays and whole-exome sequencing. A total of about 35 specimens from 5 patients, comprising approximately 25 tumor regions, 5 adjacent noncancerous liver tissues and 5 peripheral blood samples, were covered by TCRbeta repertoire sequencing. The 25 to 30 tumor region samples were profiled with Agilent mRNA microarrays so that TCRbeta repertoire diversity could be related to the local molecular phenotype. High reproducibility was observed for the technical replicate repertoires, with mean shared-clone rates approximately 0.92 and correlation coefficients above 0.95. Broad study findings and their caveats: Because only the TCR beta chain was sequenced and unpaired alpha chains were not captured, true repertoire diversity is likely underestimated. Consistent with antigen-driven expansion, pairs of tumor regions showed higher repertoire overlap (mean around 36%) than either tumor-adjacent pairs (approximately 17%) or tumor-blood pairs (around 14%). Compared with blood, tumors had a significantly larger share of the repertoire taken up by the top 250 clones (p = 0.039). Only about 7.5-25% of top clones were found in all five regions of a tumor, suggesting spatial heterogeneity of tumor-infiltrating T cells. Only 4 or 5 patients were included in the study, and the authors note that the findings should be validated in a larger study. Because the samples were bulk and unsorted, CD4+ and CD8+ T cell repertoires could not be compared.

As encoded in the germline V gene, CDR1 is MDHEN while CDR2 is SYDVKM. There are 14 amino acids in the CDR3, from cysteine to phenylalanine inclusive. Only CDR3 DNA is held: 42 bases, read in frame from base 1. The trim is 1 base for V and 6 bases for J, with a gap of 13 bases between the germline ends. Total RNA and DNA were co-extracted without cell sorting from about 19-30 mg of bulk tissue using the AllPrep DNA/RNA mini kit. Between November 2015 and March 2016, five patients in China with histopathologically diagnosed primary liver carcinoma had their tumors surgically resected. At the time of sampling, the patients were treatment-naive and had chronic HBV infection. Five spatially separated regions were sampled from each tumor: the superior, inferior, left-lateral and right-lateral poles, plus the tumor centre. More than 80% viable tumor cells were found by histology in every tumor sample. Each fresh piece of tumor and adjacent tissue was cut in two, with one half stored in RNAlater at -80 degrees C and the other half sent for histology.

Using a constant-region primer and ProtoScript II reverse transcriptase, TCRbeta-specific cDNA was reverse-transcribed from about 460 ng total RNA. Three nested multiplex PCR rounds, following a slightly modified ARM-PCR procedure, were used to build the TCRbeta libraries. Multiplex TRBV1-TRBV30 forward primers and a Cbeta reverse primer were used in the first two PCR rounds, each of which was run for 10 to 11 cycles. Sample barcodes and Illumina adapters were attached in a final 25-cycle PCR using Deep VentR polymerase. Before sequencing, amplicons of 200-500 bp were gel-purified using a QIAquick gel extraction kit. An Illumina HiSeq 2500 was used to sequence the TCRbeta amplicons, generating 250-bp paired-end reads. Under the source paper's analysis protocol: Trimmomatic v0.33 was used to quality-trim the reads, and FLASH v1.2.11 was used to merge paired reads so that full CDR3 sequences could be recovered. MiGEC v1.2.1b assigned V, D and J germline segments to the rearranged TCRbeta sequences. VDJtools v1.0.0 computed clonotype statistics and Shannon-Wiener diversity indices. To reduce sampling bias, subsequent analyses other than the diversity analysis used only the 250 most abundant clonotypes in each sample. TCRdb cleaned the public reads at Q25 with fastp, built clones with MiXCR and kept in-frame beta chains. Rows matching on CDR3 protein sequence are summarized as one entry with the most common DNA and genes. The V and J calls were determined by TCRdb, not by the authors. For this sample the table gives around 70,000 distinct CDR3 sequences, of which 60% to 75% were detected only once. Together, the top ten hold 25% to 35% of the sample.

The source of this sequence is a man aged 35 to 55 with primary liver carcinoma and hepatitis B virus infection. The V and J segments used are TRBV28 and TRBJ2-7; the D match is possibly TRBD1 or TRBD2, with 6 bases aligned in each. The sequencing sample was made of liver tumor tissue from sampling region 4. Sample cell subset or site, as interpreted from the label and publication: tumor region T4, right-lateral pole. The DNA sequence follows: TGTGCCAGCAGTTTATACAGGGACTCGGGCGAGCAGTACTTC. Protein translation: CASSLYRDSGEQYF. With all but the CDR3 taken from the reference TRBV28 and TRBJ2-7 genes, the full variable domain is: DVKVTQSSRYLVKRTGEKVFLECVQDMDHENMFWYRQDPGLGLRLIYFSYDVKMKEKGDIPEGYSVSREKKERFSLILESASTNQTSMYLCASSLYRDSGEQYFGPGTRLTVT.